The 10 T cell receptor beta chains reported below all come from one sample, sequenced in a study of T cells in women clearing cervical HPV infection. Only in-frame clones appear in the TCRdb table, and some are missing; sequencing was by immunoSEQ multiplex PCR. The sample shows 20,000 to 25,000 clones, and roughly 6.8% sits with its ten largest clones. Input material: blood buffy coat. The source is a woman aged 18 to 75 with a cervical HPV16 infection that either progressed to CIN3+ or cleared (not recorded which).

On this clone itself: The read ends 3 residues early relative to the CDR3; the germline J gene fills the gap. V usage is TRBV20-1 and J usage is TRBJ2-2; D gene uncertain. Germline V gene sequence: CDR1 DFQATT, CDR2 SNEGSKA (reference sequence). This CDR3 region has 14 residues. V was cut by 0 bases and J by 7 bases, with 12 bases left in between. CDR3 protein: CSARDPTVVGELFF. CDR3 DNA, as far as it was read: TGCAGTGCTAGAGATCCCACAGTAGTCGGGGAG.

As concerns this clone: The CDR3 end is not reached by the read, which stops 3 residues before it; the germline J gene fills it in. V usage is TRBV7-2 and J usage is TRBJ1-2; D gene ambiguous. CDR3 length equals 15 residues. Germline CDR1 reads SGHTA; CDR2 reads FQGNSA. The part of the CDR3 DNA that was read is TGTGCCAGCAGCTATCAGGTTGGAGGCACAGATACC. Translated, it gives CASSYQVGGTDT. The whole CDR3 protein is CASSYQVGGTDTYTF.

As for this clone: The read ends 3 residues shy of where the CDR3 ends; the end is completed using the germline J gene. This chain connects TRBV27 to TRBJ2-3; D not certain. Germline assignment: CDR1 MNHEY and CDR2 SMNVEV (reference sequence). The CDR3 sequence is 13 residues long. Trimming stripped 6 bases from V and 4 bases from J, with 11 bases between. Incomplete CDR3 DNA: TGTGCCAGCAGCCTACTCACGGCAGATACG. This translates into CASSLLTADT. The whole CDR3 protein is CASSLLTADTQYF.

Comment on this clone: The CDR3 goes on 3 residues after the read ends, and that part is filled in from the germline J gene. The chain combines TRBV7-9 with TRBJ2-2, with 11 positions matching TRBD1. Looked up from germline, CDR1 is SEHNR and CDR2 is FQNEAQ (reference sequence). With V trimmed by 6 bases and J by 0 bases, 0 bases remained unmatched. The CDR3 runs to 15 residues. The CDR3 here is CASRGQGANTGELFF. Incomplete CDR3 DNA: TGTGCCAGCAGGGGACAGGGGGCGAACACCGGGGAG. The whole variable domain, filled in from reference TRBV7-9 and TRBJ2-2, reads DTGVSQNPRHKITKRGQNVTFRCDPISEHNRLYWYRQTLGQGPEFLTYFQNEAQLEKSRLLSDRFSAERPKGSFSTLEIQRTEQGDSAMYLCASRGQGANTGELFFGEGSRLTVL.

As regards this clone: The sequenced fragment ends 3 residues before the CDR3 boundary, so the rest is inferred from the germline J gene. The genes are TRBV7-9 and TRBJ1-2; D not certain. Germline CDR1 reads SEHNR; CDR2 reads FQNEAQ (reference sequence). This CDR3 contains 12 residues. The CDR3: CASSTILYDYTF. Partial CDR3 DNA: TGTGCCAGCAGCACTATACTATACGAC.

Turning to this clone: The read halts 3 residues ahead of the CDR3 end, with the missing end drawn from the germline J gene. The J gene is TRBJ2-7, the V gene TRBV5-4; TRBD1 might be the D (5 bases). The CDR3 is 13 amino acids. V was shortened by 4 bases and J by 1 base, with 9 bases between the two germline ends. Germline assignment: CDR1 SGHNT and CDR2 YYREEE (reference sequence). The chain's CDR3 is CASSGDRSYEQYF. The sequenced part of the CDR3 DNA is TGTGCCAGCAGCGGCGACAGATCCTACGAG.

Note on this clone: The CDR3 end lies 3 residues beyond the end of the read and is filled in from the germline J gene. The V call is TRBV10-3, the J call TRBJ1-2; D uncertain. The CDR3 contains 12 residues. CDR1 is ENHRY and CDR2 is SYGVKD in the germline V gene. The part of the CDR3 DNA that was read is TGTGCCATCAGTGAGTCAGGTTATAGC. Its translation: CAISESGYS. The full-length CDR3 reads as CAISESGYSYTF.

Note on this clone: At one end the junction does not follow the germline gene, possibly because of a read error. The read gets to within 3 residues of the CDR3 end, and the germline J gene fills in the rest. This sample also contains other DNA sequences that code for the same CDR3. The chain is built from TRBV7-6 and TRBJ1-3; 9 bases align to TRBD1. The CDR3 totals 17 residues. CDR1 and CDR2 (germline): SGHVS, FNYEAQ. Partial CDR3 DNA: TGTGCCAGCAGCCCGGGACAGGGTATATTCTCTGGAAACACA. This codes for CASSPGQGIFSGNT. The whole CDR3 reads CASSPGQGIFSGNTIYF.

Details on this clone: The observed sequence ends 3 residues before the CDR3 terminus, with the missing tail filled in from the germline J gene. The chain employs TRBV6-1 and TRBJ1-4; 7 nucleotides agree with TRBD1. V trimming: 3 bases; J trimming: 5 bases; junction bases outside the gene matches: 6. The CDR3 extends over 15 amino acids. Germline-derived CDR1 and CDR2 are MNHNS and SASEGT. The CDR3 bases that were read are TGTGCCAGCAGTGAGGTACAGGGGCTGAATGAAAAA. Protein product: CASSEVQGLNEK. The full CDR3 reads CASSEVQGLNEKLFF.

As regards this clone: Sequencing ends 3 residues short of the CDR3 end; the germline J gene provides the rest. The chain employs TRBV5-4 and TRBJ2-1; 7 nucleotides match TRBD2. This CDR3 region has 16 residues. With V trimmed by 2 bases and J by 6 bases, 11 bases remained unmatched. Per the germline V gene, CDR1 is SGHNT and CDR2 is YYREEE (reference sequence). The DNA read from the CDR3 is TGTGCCAGCAGCTTCCGGTCGGCGGGAGAGGGCAATGAG. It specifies CASSFRSAGEGNE. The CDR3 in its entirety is CASSFRSAGEGNEQFF.